The 14 T cell receptor beta chains presented below share a single source sample, sequenced in a study of beta chain features in type 1 diabetes. Their cognate antigens are unknown. Study findings and constraints: TCRB CDR3s from Type 1 diabetes patients were moderately but significantly shorter in all four CD4+ subsets.

Of the isolated RNA, all was reverse transcribed, and so the sequenced material was expressed TCRB transcripts. Assay: immunoSEQ multiplex PCR; the TCRdb copy retains only in-frame clones and omits some. The sample consists of approximately 730,000 clones, under 15% of them appearing once. The material sequenced was naive CD4+ T cells from blood. The origin of the receptors is a man younger than 30 with type 1 diabetes.

Only a few counts were recorded for this clone. Other DNA sequences in this specimen translate into the identical CDR3. The V gene is TRBV29-1, the J gene TRBJ1-1; D uncertain. This CDR3 contains 13 residues. The germline V and J ends were trimmed by 5 bases and 0 bases, with 10 bases remaining between them. Germline V CDR1 and CDR2: SQVTM, ANQGSEA. The CDR3 region has the DNA TGCAGCGTTCGAGGACGGATGAACACTGAAGCTTTCTTT. This codes for CSVRGRMNTEAFF.

This clone has at least ten counts. The chain has TRBV7-2 and TRBJ2-3; D gene unclear. V was shortened by 1 base and J by 6 bases, with 5 bases between the two germline ends. This CDR3 region has 12 residues. Per germline, CDR1 SGHTA and CDR2 FQGNSA. CDR3 sequence reads: CASSLGRDTQYF. DNA of the CDR3: TGTGCCAGCAGCTTAGGACGGGATACGCAGTATTTT.

The chain uses TRBV21-1 and TRBJ2-1; TRBD2, the table's D call, was not compared with the DNA. TRBV21-1 is tagged as a pseudogene. The CDR3 is 17 amino acids. The CDR3 sequence is CASYGLAGARDYNEQFF. The CDR3 DNA reads as TGTGCCAGCTACGGACTAGCGGGAGCCCGGGACTACAATGAGCAGTTCTTC.

This clone was counted a few times. Other DNA sequences of this sample code for an identical CDR3. The V call is TRBV9, the J call TRBJ2-7; D is unresolved. This CDR3 spans 13 amino acids. The V end lost 3 bases, the J end lost 0 bases, and 7 bases lay between the germline ends. The germline CDR1 and CDR2 sequences are SGDLS and YYNGEE. The CDR3 is CASSAGSSYEQYF. CDR3 bases: TGTGCCAGCAGCGCAGGTAGCTCCTACGAGCAGTACTTC.

CDR3 residues: CATSRVVGRPGNTIYF. In DNA, the CDR3 is TGTGCCACCAGCAGAGTCGTTGGACGGCCTGGAAACACCATATATTTT. The chain couples TRBV15 to TRBJ1-3; D remains unclear. The V gene's germline CDR1 is LNHNV and CDR2 YYDKDF (reference sequence). V shed 1 base and J shed 2 bases, with 12 bases lying between them. This CDR3 has 16 amino acids.

To note about this clone: Additional DNA sequences in this sample encode the identical CDR3. The chain recombines TRBV5-1 with TRBJ2-3; the D gene could be TRBD1 or TRBD2 (5 bases each). V was cut by 4 bases and J by 2 bases, with 11 bases left in between. Germline-derived CDR1 and CDR2 are SGHRS and YFSETQ. CDR3 length: 14 residues. CDR3 bases: TGCGCCAGCAGCCCGGGACGGAACACAGATACGCAGTATTTT. Translated, it gives CASSPGRNTDTQYF.

The chain is built from TRBV29-1 and TRBJ1-5; unclear D gene. Trimming took 2 bases from V and 7 from J, leaving 9 bases between them. CDR3 length: 12 amino acids. Germline lookup yields CDR1 SQVTM and CDR2 ANQGSEA. The CDR3 loop reads CSVETGDQPQHF. CDR3 bases: TGCAGCGTTGAAACGGGTGACCAGCCCCAGCATTTT.

The sample holds a few counts of this clone. The V and J genes are TRBV6-6 and TRBJ2-7; 8 nucleotides line up with TRBD1. The J segment lost 1 base and the V segment lost 4 bases, leaving 6 bases of the junction unmatched. The germline CDR1 and CDR2 sequences are MNHNY and SVGAGI (reference sequence). This CDR3 is 15 amino acids long. The CDR3 region has the DNA TGTGCCAGCAGTTCCGGGACAGGTGAATCCTACGAGCAGTACTTC. Its translation is CASSSGTGESYEQYF.

This clone was observed a few times. The rearrangement uses TRBV19 and TRBJ2-5, with 7 bases matching TRBD2. Per germline, CDR1 LNHDA and CDR2 SQIVND (reference sequence). This CDR3 is 16 amino acids long. Trimming removed 6 bases from V and 4 bases from J; junction bases left unmatched: 14. CDR3 amino acids: CASRGLPHAGSETQYF. The CDR3 nucleotides read TGTGCCAGTAGGGGACTACCTCACGCCGGCTCAGAGACCCAGTACTTC. The full variable domain, with the rest looked up from reference TRBV19 and TRBJ2-5, is DGGITQSPKYLFRKEGQNVTLSCEQNLNHDAMYWYRQDPGQGLRLIYYSQIVNDFQKGDIAEGYSVSREKKESFPLTVTSAQKNPTAFYLCASRGLPHAGSETQYFGPGTRLLVL.

This clone has more than one count but fewer than ten. V usage is TRBV10-3 and J usage is TRBJ2-5; D is ambiguous. The V and J ends lost 10 bases and 4 bases respectively, with 10 bases between them. CDR3 length: 11 amino acids. Germline CDR1 reads ENHRY; CDR2 reads SYGVKD. The CDR3 loop reads CASRHGETQYF. As DNA, the CDR3 is TGTGCCAGCAGGCACGGAGAGACCCAGTACTTC.

The V and J genes are TRBV18 and TRBJ2-7, with D perhaps being TRBD1 or TRBD2 (5 bases each). This CDR3 contains 17 residues. V dropped 2 bases and J dropped 2 bases, with 19 bases sitting between them. CDR1 KGHSH and CDR2 LQKENI come from the germline V gene. CDR3: CASSPAHAGDGAYEQYF. CDR3 sequence (DNA): TGTGCCAGCTCACCAGCGCACGCCGGGGACGGCGCCTACGAGCAGTACTTC.

This clone has more than one count but fewer than ten. This chain uses TRBV5-6 with TRBJ2-1; D is unresolved. The germline V gene encodes CDR1 SGHDT and CDR2 YYEEEE. The V and J ends lost 0 bases and 2 bases respectively, with 3 bases between them. This CDR3 spans 13 amino acids. DNA for the CDR3: TGTGCCAGCAGCTTGGTGGCCTACAATGAGCAGTTCTTC. As protein: CASSLVAYNEQFF.

This rearrangement joins TRBV9 to TRBJ1-6; D is uncertain. The CDR3 contains 17 residues. CDR1 and CDR2 (germline): SGDLS, YYNGEE. The V end was cut by 3 bases, the J end by 6 bases, with 19 bases between. The CDR3 DNA is TGTGCCAGCAGCGCGGATCAAGGCAGTCGGGTTAATTCACCCCTCCACTTT. It is translated as CASSADQGSRVNSPLHF.

Of note for this clone: The sample has other DNA sequences that encode this CDR3 too. The rearrangement joins TRBV9 to TRBJ1-2; maybe TRBD1 (5 bases). Per the germline V gene, CDR1 is SGDLS and CDR2 is YYNGEE. This CDR3 comprises 14 residues. The V end lost 0 bases, the J end lost 2 bases, and 8 bases lay between the germline ends. The chain's CDR3 is CASSVGSGNYGYTF. For the CDR3, the DNA is TGTGCCAGCAGCGTAGGCTCAGGGAACTATGGCTACACCTTC.